A selection of T cell receptor beta chains follows, all from one sample in a study of T cells in Graves' hyperthyroidism and ophthalmopathy. TCRdb re-called the multiplex PCR reads with MiXCR, one entry per CDR3 protein. The sample contains about 570,000 distinct CDR3 sequences, 11% to 15% of which appear only once. The sequencing input was blood. These receptors all come from a woman aged 40-49 years with Graves' hyperthyroidism. CDR3s leave out the opening cysteine and the closing phenylalanine or tryptophan. D genes are given only for firm matches.

v_call: TRBV7-9
d_call: TRBD1
j_call: TRBJ1-1
cdr3_aa: ASSQAGGTEAF

v_call: TRBV9
d_call: NA
j_call: TRBJ1-1
cdr3_aa: ASSVEALGPGEAF

v_call: TRBV28
d_call: TRBD2
j_call: TRBJ2-7
cdr3_aa: ASSEGGLAGDYEQY

v_call: TRBV19
d_call: TRBD1
j_call: TRBJ2-1
cdr3_aa: ASRAGTGTYNEQF

v_call: TRBV28
d_call: TRBD1
j_call: TRBJ2-4
cdr3_aa: ASSPPGQGYIQY

v_call: TRBV19
d_call: NA
j_call: TRBJ1-3
cdr3_aa: ASSIAQGAGNTIY

v_call: TRBV15
d_call: TRBD2
j_call: TRBJ2-7
cdr3_aa: ATSRSRGAGGPSSYEQY

v_call: TRBV6-1
d_call: NA
j_call: TRBJ1-1
cdr3_aa: ASSARPKGTEAF

v_call: TRBV7-9
d_call: TRBD1
j_call: TRBJ1-2
cdr3_aa: ASTQRDRRYGYT

v_call: TRBV15
d_call: TRBD1
j_call: TRBJ1-2
cdr3_aa: VTSRDSGGAIGYT

v_call: TRBV29-1
d_call: TRBD2
j_call: TRBJ2-7
cdr3_aa: SVVVAGPSGSYEQY

v_call: TRBV13
d_call: NA
j_call: TRBJ2-5
cdr3_aa: ASSSGSGNFQETQY

v_call: TRBV28
d_call: TRBD1
j_call: TRBJ2-1
cdr3_aa: ASKPGTALIEQF

v_call: TRBV14
d_call: NA
j_call: TRBJ2-7
cdr3_aa: ASSLGGRPSYEQY

v_call: TRBV25-1
d_call: TRBD1
j_call: TRBJ1-2
cdr3_aa: ASGQGGYGYT

v_call: TRBV6-1
d_call: TRBD2
j_call: TRBJ2-1
cdr3_aa: ASCGRWNNEQF

v_call: TRBV2
d_call: NA
j_call: TRBJ1-5
cdr3_aa: ASSGVRGAGRVQPQH

v_call: TRBV3-1
d_call: NA
j_call: TRBJ2-7
cdr3_aa: ASSQDQATVISYEQY

v_call: TRBV6-1
d_call: TRBD2
j_call: TRBJ2-1
cdr3_aa: ASSGNLAGSDEQF

v_call: TRBV7-2
d_call: NA
j_call: TRBJ1-5
cdr3_aa: ASSFYNQPQH

v_call: TRBV10-3
d_call: TRBD1
j_call: TRBJ2-5
cdr3_aa: ATGDRAQETQY

v_call: TRBV30
d_call: NA
j_call: TRBJ1-1
cdr3_aa: AWSDLTVKAF

v_call: TRBV6-1
d_call: NA
j_call: TRBJ1-5
cdr3_aa: ASSSFRPEHSNQPQH

v_call: TRBV5-1
d_call: NA
j_call: TRBJ1-1
cdr3_aa: ASSLGGGGNTEAF

v_call: TRBV30
d_call: TRBD1
j_call: TRBJ2-2
cdr3_aa: ACGTANTGELF

v_call: TRBV28
d_call: TRBD1
j_call: TRBJ2-4
cdr3_aa: ASSSPGQANIQY

v_call: TRBV6-1
d_call: NA
j_call: TRBJ2-2
cdr3_aa: ASSPQGRFLLTGELF

v_call: TRBV6-1
d_call: TRBD1
j_call: TRBJ2-7
cdr3_aa: ASNFGTGVSEQY

v_call: TRBV10-3
d_call: TRBD1
j_call: TRBJ1-2
cdr3_aa: AISDRDRENDGYT

v_call: TRBV20-1
d_call: NA
j_call: TRBJ2-7
cdr3_aa: SAPPTYEQY

v_call: TRBV7-2
d_call: TRBD2
j_call: TRBJ2-2
cdr3_aa: ASSPRGGTSGGAGELF

v_call: TRBV12-3/TRBV12-4
d_call: TRBD1
j_call: TRBJ2-7
cdr3_aa: ASGQGASNSYEQY

v_call: TRBV5-8
d_call: NA
j_call: TRBJ2-6
cdr3_aa: ASRPSFGGASSWANVLT

v_call: TRBV2
d_call: NA
j_call: TRBJ1-1
cdr3_aa: ASREQATNTEAF

v_call: TRBV11-2
d_call: NA
j_call: TRBJ1-2
cdr3_aa: ASSLGNDPNYGYT

v_call: TRBV18
d_call: NA
j_call: TRBJ1-6
cdr3_aa: ASSPPNSPLH

v_call: TRBV30
d_call: TRBD2
j_call: TRBJ2-1
cdr3_aa: AWSSTSGRASLSYNEQF

v_call: TRBV10-1
d_call: TRBD2
j_call: TRBJ2-3
cdr3_aa: ASSESGAGGARPGTQY

v_call: TRBV27
d_call: TRBD2
j_call: TRBJ2-2
cdr3_aa: ASSLAGGGGELF

v_call: TRBV20-1
d_call: NA
j_call: TRBJ2-1
cdr3_aa: SAQWEASYNEQF

v_call: TRBV30
d_call: NA
j_call: TRBJ2-1
cdr3_aa: AWSQLGGISYNEQF

v_call: TRBV12-5
d_call: NA
j_call: TRBJ2-1
cdr3_aa: ASGGRDKEGHNEQF

v_call: TRBV7-9
d_call: TRBD2
j_call: TRBJ2-3
cdr3_aa: ASSPWGSGRAADTQY

v_call: TRBV7-8
d_call: TRBD2
j_call: TRBJ2-7
cdr3_aa: ASSGSGREQY

v_call: TRBV11-2
d_call: NA
j_call: TRBJ2-7
cdr3_aa: ASSFPRQENTYEQY

v_call: TRBV20-1
d_call: TRBD2
j_call: TRBJ2-3
cdr3_aa: SASRLAGGDTQY

v_call: TRBV20-1
d_call: TRBD1
j_call: TRBJ2-7
cdr3_aa: SAEDRSTSYEQY

v_call: TRBV14
d_call: NA
j_call: TRBJ1-4
cdr3_aa: ASSPGGVGEKLF

v_call: TRBV29-1
d_call: TRBD1
j_call: TRBJ1-1
cdr3_aa: SVVVGTGGTEAF

v_call: TRBV5-1
d_call: NA
j_call: TRBJ2-5
cdr3_aa: ASSSWAQGNKETQY

v_call: TRBV27
d_call: NA
j_call: TRBJ2-5
cdr3_aa: ASSSGRQETQY

v_call: TRBV20-1
d_call: NA
j_call: TRBJ2-7
cdr3_aa: SAREGGRYEQY

v_call: TRBV3-1
d_call: NA
j_call: TRBJ1-4
cdr3_aa: ASSQTRGRGEKLF